The next 5 T cell receptor beta chains were all read from a single sample in a study of blood T cell repertoires in COVID-19. Only in-frame clones appear in the TCRdb table, and some are missing; sequencing was by immunoSEQ multiplex PCR. The repertoire has some 230,000 clones, about 80% of them found once; the top ten carry about 1.3%. Sequencing input: PBMCs or T cells enriched from blood (not recorded which). The receptor source for this set is a woman aged 35 to 49 with acute COVID-19.

This clone was found a few times. The V call is TRBV4-2, the J call TRBJ1-2, with 9 bases matching TRBD1. V gave up 0 bases and J gave up 5 bases; unmatched junction bases: 10. CDR3 length: 17 amino acids. Looked up from germline, CDR1 is LGHNA and CDR2 is YNFKEQ. CDR3 region: CASSQEVRGQGGYGYTF. CDR3 coding DNA: TGTGCCAGCAGCCAAGAGGTCAGGGGACAGGGCGGTTATGGCTACACCTTC.

The CDR3 DNA reads as TGTGCCAGCAGCGCCACAGGGAGGAACACTGAAGCTTTCTTT. Translation gives CASSATGRNTEAFF. The gene calls are TRBV9 and TRBJ1-1; tentatively, D is TRBD1 (6 bases). CDR3 size: 14 residues. V was pared by 3 bases and J by 1 base, with 10 bases between. In germline, CDR1 is SGDLS, CDR2 YYNGEE.

The chain carries TRBV9 and TRBJ2-3, with 12 positions matching TRBD2. CDR3 length equals 14 residues. Per germline, CDR1 SGDLS and CDR2 YYNGEE. J lost 5 bases, V lost 3 bases, and 1 base had no gene match. The CDR3 region is CASSGGLAGDTQYF. In DNA form, the CDR3 reads TGTGCCAGCAGCGGGGGACTAGCGGGAGATACGCAGTATTTT.

This chain uses TRBV9 with TRBJ2-7; D possibly corresponds to TRBD2 (6 bases). The CDR3 runs to 11 residues. Trimming cost V 7 bases and J 4 bases, with 9 bases left between them. Per germline, CDR1 SGDLS and CDR2 YYNGEE. This CDR3 is CASGGIYEQYF. The CDR3 DNA reads as TGTGCCAGCGGAGGGATATACGAGCAGTACTTC.

V usage is TRBV6-2 or TRBV6-3 and J usage is TRBJ2-2, with D unclear. Germline V lookup: CDR1 MNHEY, CDR2 SVGEGT. Trimming took off 1 base at V and 7 bases at J, with 4 bases between the two ends. This CDR3 region has 12 residues. CDR3 sequence: CASSYFLGELFF. The DNA of the CDR3 is TGTGCCAGCAGTTACTTTCTCGGGGAGCTGTTTTTT.